Below are 22 T cell receptor beta chains sequenced from a single sample in a study of CD8 T cells in ankylosing spondylitis. One entry per CDR3 protein results from TCRdb running MiXCR on the 5' RACE reads. The table includes hundreds of thousands of distinct CDR3 sequences, 20% detected once. Sequenced sample: blood, either unsorted or a sorted T cell fraction (not recorded which). The receptors stem from a female donor with ankylosing spondylitis or in good health (not recorded which).

This clonotype came up a few times. The chain employs TRBV20-1 and TRBJ2-7; tentatively, D is TRBD2 (6 bases). With 0 bases removed from V and 4 bases from J, the gap between germline ends came to 13 bases. There are 14 residues in the CDR3. The germline V gene encodes CDR1 DFQATT and CDR2 SNEGSKA (reference sequence). The CDR3 coding sequence is TGCAGTGCTAGAGACTTGAGGGACTCTTACGAGCAGTACTTC. As protein: CSARDLRDSYEQYF.

This clonotype has a count of ten or more. V gene TRBV29-1 combines with J gene TRBJ2-7; 10 bases are shared with TRBD1. After removal of 3 bases from V and 1 base from J, the junction contained 3 bases not matched to a gene. In germline, CDR1 is SQVTM, CDR2 ANQGSEA. This CDR3 comprises 14 residues. CDR3 amino acids: CSVERTGGSYEQYF. The CDR3 region has the DNA TGCAGCGTTGAGAGGACAGGGGGTTCCTACGAGCAGTACTTC.

J is TRBJ2-7 and V is TRBV6-5; D is unresolved. This CDR3 spans 16 amino acids. Germline assignment: CDR1 MNHEY and CDR2 SVGAGI. V was trimmed by 0 bases and J by 4 bases, leaving 16 bases between them. Here the CDR3 DNA reads TGTGCCAGCAGTTACTCGAAACCCGGACGGCGATACGAGCAGTACTTC. Residues: CASSYSKPGRRYEQYF.

This chain connects TRBV12-3 or TRBV12-4 to TRBJ2-3, with D maybe TRBD2 (5 bases). V was trimmed by 5 bases and J by 6 bases, leaving 18 bases between them. The length of the CDR3 is 15 residues. The CDR3 is CASSAELAGSDTQYF. CDR3 in DNA: TGTGCCAGCAGTGCCGAGCTAGCAGGCAGCGATACGCAGTATTTT.

V gene TRBV4-3 combines with J gene TRBJ2-7; D is uncertain. The CDR3 spans 14 residues. Germline V gene data show CDR1 as LGHNA and CDR2 as YSLEER. Between the trimmed V and J ends, which lost 0 bases and 5 bases, there was a span of 11 bases. CDR3 DNA sequence: TGCGCCAGCAGCCAAGAGCGAGTATCCAACGAGCAGTACTTC. It encodes CASSQERVSNEQYF.

The V gene is TRBV6-5, the J gene TRBJ1-2; D remains unclear. Deletions cut 4 bases from V and 3 bases from J, with 12 bases between. The CDR3 is 14 residues long. CDR1 and CDR2 from the germline V gene are MNHEY and SVGAGI. CDR3 DNA sequence: TGTGCCAGCAGTTCCTCGAAAGGGTACTATGGCTACACCTTC. Translating gives CASSSSKGYYGYTF.

The table lists this clonotype with a few counts. The chain joins TRBV11-3 to TRBJ1-2; D is undetermined. This CDR3 has 14 amino acids. V lost 1 base and J lost 4, with 10 bases in between. Germline V gene data show CDR1 as SGHNT and CDR2 as YENEEA. DNA for the CDR3: TGTGCCAGCAGCTTAGTCGGGGTAATCTATGGCTACACCTTC. Residues: CASSLVGVIYGYTF.

This clonotype has more than one count but fewer than ten. The chain uses TRBV5-5 and TRBJ2-5, with TRBD1 matching over 9 bases. The CDR3 contains 16 residues. V was pared by 3 bases and J by 5 bases, with 11 bases of the junction left unmatched. Germline values: CDR1 SGHKS, CDR2 YYEKEE (reference sequence). CDR3 DNA sequence: TGTGCCAGCAGCTCGGGACAGGGAACTCAATGGGAGACCCAGTACTTC. Translating gives CASSSGQGTQWETQYF. Drawing the rest from reference TRBV5-5 and TRBJ2-5, the complete variable domain is DAGVTQSPTHLIKTRGQQVTLRCSPISGHKSVSWYQQVLGQGPQFIFQYYEKEERGRGNFPDRFSARQFPNYSSELNVNALLLGDSALYLCASSSGQGTQWETQYFGPGTRLLVL.

The sample holds many counts of this clonotype. For the CDR3, the DNA is TGTGCCAGCAGTTTAGTCACCGGGGAGCTGTTTTTT. Translated, it gives CASSLVTGELFF. V is TRBV12-3 or TRBV12-4 and J is TRBJ2-2, with D hard to call. V was shortened by 1 base and J by 4 bases, with 1 base between the two germline ends. The CDR3 sequence is 12 residues long.

In this sample, this clonotype turned up a few times. The gene calls are TRBV11-1 and TRBJ2-1, with D tentatively TRBD1 (5 bases). Germline V gives CDR1 SGHAT, CDR2 FQDESV (reference sequence). Trimming pared 8 bases from V and 8 bases from J, leaving 10 bases between. The length of the CDR3 is 11 residues. As DNA, the CDR3 is TGTGCCAGCCTATCAGGGTATGAGCAGTTCTTC. Translation gives CASLSGYEQFF.

The J gene is TRBJ2-5, the V gene TRBV7-2; possibly TRBD2 for D (5 bases). The CDR3 consists of 15 residues. The germline gives CDR1 SGHTA, CDR2 FQGNSA. The V and J ends lost 1 base and 9 bases respectively, with 18 bases between them. In DNA, the CDR3 is TGTGCCAGCAGCTTAGGAGGGCCGGGGATAAAGGCCCAGTACTTC. This translates into CASSLGGPGIKAQYF. The whole variable domain, filled in from reference TRBV7-2 and TRBJ2-5, reads GAGVSQSPSNKVTEKGKDVELRCDPISGHTALYWYRQSLGQGLEFLIYFQGNSAPDKSGLPSDRFSAERTGGSVSTLTIQRTQQEDSAVYLCASSLGGPGIKAQYFGPGTRLLVL.

The V and J genes are TRBV5-6 and TRBJ2-1; 9 positions match TRBD1. Germline V gene sequence: CDR1 SGHDT, CDR2 YYEEEE. With 0 bases clipped from V and 5 bases from J, the junction kept 3 bases outside the gene matches. The CDR3 contains 15 residues. The CDR3 DNA follows: TGTGCCAGCAGCTTGGTGGACAGGGGCAACAATGAGCAGTTCTTC. Translated, it gives CASSLVDRGNNEQFF. Based on the CDR3 plus reference TRBV5-6 and TRBJ2-1, the full variable domain is DAGVTQSPTHLIKTRGQQVTLRCSPKSGHDTVSWYQQALGQGPQFIFQYYEEEERQRGNFPDRFSGHQFPNYSSELNVNALLLGDSALYLCASSLVDRGNNEQFFGPGTRLTVL.

The chain uses TRBV12-3 or TRBV12-4 and TRBJ1-5, with unresolved D. V shed 2 bases and J shed 7 bases, with 6 bases lying between them. CDR3 length: 12 amino acids. CDR3 nucleotide sequence: TGTGCCAGCAGTTTAATTGGCCAGCCCCAGCATTTT. Amino acids: CASSLIGQPQHF.

The chain joins TRBV24-1 to TRBJ2-5; TRBD1 or TRBD2 may be the D gene (7 bases each). In germline, CDR1 is KGHDR, CDR2 SFDVKD. The CDR3 spans 15 residues. Trimming shortened V by 4 bases and J by 2 bases, and 13 bases separated the two germline ends. The CDR3 is CATSEGGTVQETQYF. The CDR3 bases are TGTGCCACCAGTGAGGGGGGGACAGTTCAAGAGACCCAGTACTTC.

The rearrangement uses TRBV18 and TRBJ1-1; possible D gene TRBD1, 5 bases. This CDR3 has 13 residues. Germline V lookup: CDR1 KGHSH, CDR2 LQKENI. Trimming removed 4 bases from V and 3 bases from J, with 9 bases in between. In DNA, the CDR3 is TGTGCCAGCTCACTCAGGGACGACACTGAAGCTTTCTTT. Translated: CASSLRDDTEAFF.

The chain has TRBV5-6 and TRBJ2-7; 7 bases agree with TRBD2. The V segment lost 4 bases and the J segment 2 bases; nucleotides outside the gene matches: 9. Per germline, CDR1 SGHDT and CDR2 YYEEEE. There are 15 residues in the CDR3. CDR3 DNA sequence: TGTGCCAGCAGCCCTCAGGGAGGGTGGGCCTACGAGCAGTACTTC. It translates to CASSPQGGWAYEQYF. Complete variable domain (other parts from reference TRBV5-6 and TRBJ2-7): DAGVTQSPTHLIKTRGQQVTLRCSPKSGHDTVSWYQQALGQGPQFIFQYYEEEERQRGNFPDRFSGHQFPNYSSELNVNALLLGDSALYLCASSPQGGWAYEQYFGPGTRLTVT.

The rearrangement uses TRBV20-1 and TRBJ2-7; unclear D gene. Germline V lookup: CDR1 DFQATT, CDR2 SNEGSKA (reference sequence). The CDR3 is made up of 10 amino acids. V lost 3 bases and J lost 4, with 4 bases in between. The CDR3 reads CSASGYEQYF. CDR3 in DNA: TGCAGTGCTAGTGGATACGAGCAGTACTTC.

The rearrangement uses TRBV20-1 and TRBJ2-5; 8 nucleotides line up with TRBD2. V was clipped by 5 bases and J by 3 bases; unmatched bases: 2. Per the germline V gene, CDR1 is DFQATT and CDR2 is SNEGSKA (reference sequence). CDR3 size: 12 residues. CDR3 sequence reads: CSAFGREETQYF. CDR3 nucleotide sequence: TGCAGTGCTTTCGGGAGGGAAGAGACCCAGTACTTC.

This clonotype was detected only a few times. This chain links TRBV12-3 or TRBV12-4 with TRBJ2-2; no clear D. The CDR3 loop spans 13 amino acids. Trimming took off 3 bases at V and 4 bases at J, with 6 bases between the two ends. CDR3 region: CASSFHGTGELFF. The CDR3 DNA reads as TGTGCCAGCAGTTTCCATGGCACCGGGGAGCTGTTTTTT.

In this sample, this clonotype turned up a few times. J is TRBJ2-7 and V is TRBV5-1; 8 bases match TRBD1. With V trimmed by 2 bases and J by 2 bases, 3 bases remained unmatched. This CDR3 spans 14 amino acids. The germline V gene has CDR1 SGHRS and CDR2 YFSETQ. The CDR3 sequence: CASSFGTGPYEQYF. The DNA of the CDR3 is TGCGCCAGCAGCTTTGGGACAGGTCCCTACGAGCAGTACTTC.

The V gene is TRBV27, the J gene TRBJ2-5; D is perhaps TRBD1 (5 bases). This CDR3 comprises 14 residues. Trimming cost V 3 bases and J 8 bases, with 16 bases left between them. Looked up from germline, CDR1 is MNHEY and CDR2 is SMNVEV (reference sequence). CDR3 DNA: TGTGCCAGCAGTTTCGAAGGACAAATGATTACCCAGTACTTC. This encodes CASSFEGQMITQYF.

This chain connects TRBV7-2 to TRBJ1-3; 7 bases agree with TRBD1. The CDR3 loop spans 15 amino acids. Trimming took 6 bases from V and 0 from J; bases not matched to a gene: 5. Germline CDR1 is SGHTA and CDR2 is FQGNSA. The CDR3 is CASSNRGNSGNTIYF. As DNA, the CDR3 is TGTGCCAGCAGTAACAGGGGTAACTCTGGAAACACCATATATTTT.